This T cell receptor (beta chain) was captured in a study of early T cells in non-severe SARS-CoV-2 infection. Looking at the study overall: Sequencing input comprised bulk RNA from unsorted whole blood; chain pairing was not available. Findings and caveats of the study: A preference for anti-spike CD8 responses marked VDJdb matching, which missed private and CD4 specificities.

In this sample, this clonotype turned up many times. Its antigen remains unknown. The TCR library protocol was used to attach unique molecular identifiers. These identifiers were attached to individual cDNA molecules. From the 5' RACE reads, TCRdb called clonotypes with MiXCR, one entry per CDR3 protein. The table records under 55,000 distinct CDR3 sequences, around a tenth of them present only once. The CDR3 is 16 residues long. Germline V CDR1 and CDR2: ENHRY, SYGVKD. J gave up 12 bases and V 4 bases, and 18 bases lay outside the gene matches. The source of this sequence is an adult who was a healthcare worker with PCR-confirmed SARS-CoV-2 infection or an uninfected control (not recorded which). The sample taken for sequencing was whole blood. V and J are TRBV10-3 and TRBJ2-1, with TRBD1 matching 7 bases. CDR3 sequence (DNA): TGTGCCATCAGTGCCCGCGCCGGGACAGTAGACGGAGTGCAGTTCTTC. The encoded protein is CAISARAGTVDGVQFF.